Below, 23 T cell receptor beta chains from the same sample are listed, as sequenced in a study of OX40 agonist ivuxolimab in advanced cancers. Repertoires were generated with immunoSEQ multiplex PCR, while TCRdb's copy carries only in-frame clones and drops some. The sample has tens of thousands of clones; approximately 85% are singletons. Material: CD4+ or CD8+ T cells sorted from blood, obtained in a trial of the OX40 agonist ivuxolimab. The origin of the receptors is an adult with an advanced solid tumor such as melanoma, head and neck, liver or kidney cancer.

This chain connects TRBV6-1 to TRBJ1-5, with a possible D match to TRBD1 (6 bases). Germline V gene data show CDR1 as MNHNS and CDR2 as SASEGT. The CDR3 is made up of 15 amino acids. V was trimmed by 10 bases and J by 1 base, leaving 17 bases between them. CDR3 residues: CATLYREESNQPQHF. CDR3 nucleotide sequence: TGTGCCACGCTTTACAGGGAGGAGAGCAATCAGCCCCAGCATTTT.

The chain links TRBV7-9 to TRBJ1-2; a weak D match, TRBD1 (6 bases). This CDR3 region has 14 residues. Trimming took off 6 bases at V and 4 bases at J, with 15 bases between the two ends. From germline, CDR1 is SEHNR and CDR2 FQNEAQ (reference sequence). The CDR3 region has the DNA TGTGCCAGCAGTGGAGGGGGTCAGGGCTATGGCTACACCTTC. Translating gives CASSGGGQGYGYTF. Based on the CDR3 plus reference TRBV7-9 and TRBJ1-2, the full variable domain is DTGVSQNPRHKITKRGQNVTFRCDPISEHNRLYWYRQTLGQGPEFLTYFQNEAQLEKSRLLSDRFSAERPKGSFSTLEIQRTEQGDSAMYLCASSGGGQGYGYTFGSGTRLTVV.

This CDR3 is CASSTPGFATNEKLFF. The DNA for the CDR3 is TGTGCCAGCAGTACACCAGGGTTCGCAACTAATGAAAAACTGTTTTTT. V is TRBV28 and J is TRBJ1-4; D might be TRBD1 (5 bases). This CDR3 comprises 16 residues. CDR1 and CDR2 from the germline V gene are MDHEN and SYDVKM. Trimming pared 5 bases from V and 0 bases from J, leaving 13 bases between.

This clone was detected a few times. The chain joins TRBV30 to TRBJ1-2, with TRBD1 as a possible D gene (6 bases). In germline, CDR1 is GTSNPN, CDR2 SVGIG (reference sequence). The length of the CDR3 is 12 residues. Between the trimmed V and J ends, which lost 2 bases and 4 bases, there was a span of 8 bases. The CDR3 bases are TGTGCCTGGAGTCGGGGGGCCTATGGCTACACCTTC. Translation gives CAWSRGAYGYTF.

The chain uses TRBV6-6 and TRBJ1-5, with 7 bases fitting TRBD1. V gave up 6 bases and J gave up 7 bases; unmatched junction bases: 6. This CDR3 comprises 13 residues. Germline CDR1 is MNHNY and CDR2 is SVGAGI (reference sequence). As DNA, the CDR3 is TGTGCCAGCAGCGAGGACAGGCGGCAGCCCCAGCATTTT. Amino acids: CASSEDRRQPQHF.

The chain joins TRBV27 to TRBJ2-7; D is unresolved. CDR3 length: 13 residues. The V gene lost 8 bases and the J gene lost 3 bases, with 14 bases spanning the gap. Looked up from germline, CDR1 is MNHEY and CDR2 is SMNVEV (reference sequence). For the CDR3, the DNA is TGTGCCAGCGCAATCCGATGGGGCTACGAGCAGTACTTC. It codes for CASAIRWGYEQYF.

V gene TRBV7-3 combines with J gene TRBJ1-1; 8 nucleotides align to TRBD1. The junction had 7 bases not matched to a gene; V was cut back by 6 bases and J by 1 base. The germline V gene has CDR1 SGHTA and CDR2 FQGTGA. The CDR3 totals 15 residues. The CDR3 reads CASSRRGQANTEAFF. The DNA for the CDR3 is TGTGCCAGCAGTCGCAGGGGACAGGCGAACACTGAAGCTTTCTTT.

The chain uses TRBV6-1 and TRBJ1-4; D uncertain. CDR3 length equals 15 residues. V gave up 7 bases and J gave up 0 bases, with 12 bases separating them. Germline V gene sequence: CDR1 MNHNS, CDR2 SASEGT. CDR3 residues: CASNERKATNEKLFF. The CDR3 DNA reads TGTGCCAGCAATGAGAGGAAAGCAACTAATGAAAAACTGTTTTTT.

The chain employs TRBV2 and TRBJ1-5, with 7 bases identical to TRBD1. Germline CDR1 and CDR2: SNHLY and FYNNEI. The CDR3 runs to 13 residues. Trimming took 4 bases from V and 4 from J; bases not matched to a gene: 1. The CDR3 sequence: CASSGTGNQPQHF. In DNA form, the CDR3 reads TGTGCCAGCAGTGGGACAGGTAATCAGCCCCAGCATTTT.

The chain uses TRBV18 and TRBJ2-3, with 9 bases fitting TRBD1. Trimming took 3 bases from V and 5 from J; bases not matched to a gene: 6. Germline V CDR1 and CDR2: KGHSH, LQKENI. CDR3 length: 15 amino acids. The CDR3: CASSPPGQGKDTQYF. The CDR3 DNA sequence: TGTGCCAGCTCACCCCCGGGACAGGGCAAAGATACGCAGTATTTT.

The V and J genes are TRBV28 and TRBJ2-7; the D gene is possibly TRBD1 (5 bases). CDR1 is MDHEN, CDR2 SYDVKM, per germline. The CDR3 extends over 13 amino acids. The germline V and J ends were trimmed by 5 bases and 7 bases, with 15 bases remaining between them. The DNA of the CDR3 is TGTGCCAGCAGTCCGGACATGGCGCGGGAGCAGTACGTC. It yields the protein CASSPDMAREQYV.

The V gene is TRBV2, the J gene TRBJ2-1; 7 nucleotides agree with TRBD2. CDR3 length: 16 amino acids. V trimming: 6 bases; J trimming: 2 bases; junction bases outside the gene matches: 10. Germline values: CDR1 SNHLY, CDR2 FYNNEI. The CDR3 bases are TGTGCCAGCAGACTCGAACTAGCGCGGACCTACAATGAGCAGTTCTTC. It is translated as CASRLELARTYNEQFF.

This clone is a singleton in its sample. The chain combines TRBV20-1 with TRBJ1-2; D is unclear. Germline V gene lookup returns CDR1 DFQATT and CDR2 SNEGSKA (reference sequence). V lost 4 bases and J 4 bases, leaving 7 bases between the germline ends. CDR3 length: 11 residues. This CDR3 reads CSATDRYGYTF. The CDR3 bases are TGCAGTGCTACAGACCGCTATGGCTACACCTTC.

The genes are TRBV10-3 and TRBJ1-1; D is unclear. Looked up from germline, CDR1 is ENHRY and CDR2 is SYGVKD. The CDR3 has 14 amino acids. V shed 8 bases and J shed 9 bases, with 22 bases lying between them. CDR3 DNA: TGTGCCATCGGCGGGCGCCCAGGCGCCCCGAAAGCTTTCTTT. Protein sequence: CAIGGRPGAPKAFF.

This clone occurred once. V is TRBV6-1 and J is TRBJ2-6; D might be TRBD1 (5 bases). V lost 6 bases and J lost 4, with 10 bases in between. The CDR3 runs 14 residues. CDR1 and CDR2 from the germline V gene are MNHNS and SASEGT. This CDR3 is CASRWGGGANVLTF. The DNA for the CDR3 is TGTGCCAGCAGATGGGGCGGAGGGGCCAACGTCCTGACTTTC.

V and J are TRBV6-5 and TRBJ2-7; no firm D call. Per the germline V gene, CDR1 is MNHEY and CDR2 is SVGAGI. The CDR3 runs to 13 residues. Trimming shortened V by 0 bases and J by 4 bases, and 7 bases separated the two germline ends. The CDR3 DNA is TGTGCCAGCAGTTACTCGAAAGATTACGAGCAGTACTTC. This gives the protein CASSYSKDYEQYF.

This rearrangement joins TRBV6-5 to TRBJ1-3; D is uncertain. The germline V and J ends were trimmed by 3 bases and 2 bases, with 11 bases remaining between them. The CDR3 sequence is 15 residues long. Germline V gives CDR1 MNHEY, CDR2 SVGAGI. The CDR3: CASSYGSGAGNTIYF. The CDR3 DNA reads as TGTGCCAGCAGTTATGGGTCTGGGGCTGGAAACACCATATATTTT.

The rearrangement uses TRBV5-1 and TRBJ2-2, with 7 bases matching TRBD1. The CDR3 has 14 amino acids. Germline lookup yields CDR1 SGHRS and CDR2 YFSETQ. Trimming took 2 bases from V and 4 from J; bases not matched to a gene: 2. The CDR3 DNA reads TGCGCCAGCAGCTTTCAGGGGGTCACCGGGGAGCTGTTTTTT. Amino acids: CASSFQGVTGELFF.

This clone was seen a single time. The genes are TRBV7-2 and TRBJ1-1; D ambiguous. The CDR3 length is 15 residues. V shed 5 bases and J shed 1 base, with 14 bases lying between them. Germline assignment: CDR1 SGHTA and CDR2 FQGNSA. CDR3 bases: TGTGCCAGCAGCCCCCAGCATATATCGAACACTGAAGCTTTCTTT. Translation gives CASSPQHISNTEAFF.

This chain uses TRBV7-8 with TRBJ1-1; D gene ambiguous. The V gene's germline CDR1 is SGHVS and CDR2 FQNEAQ. V was clipped by 1 base and J by 0 bases, with 9 bases between them. The CDR3 runs to 15 residues. The CDR3 reads CASSLVGFMNTEAFF. In nucleotides, the CDR3 is TGTGCCAGCAGCTTAGTGGGGTTCATGAACACTGAAGCTTTCTTT.

The CDR3: CASSPGFGNQPQHF. For the CDR3, the DNA is TGTGCCAGCTCACCTGGCTTTGGCAATCAGCCCCAGCATTTT. The V and J genes are TRBV18 and TRBJ1-5, with unresolved D. The CDR3 is made up of 14 amino acids. Germline lookup yields CDR1 KGHSH and CDR2 LQKENI. Trimming shortened V by 3 bases and J by 2 bases, and 8 bases separated the two germline ends.

This chain links TRBV7-2 with TRBJ1-1; D is perhaps TRBD1 (6 bases). CDR3 size: 14 residues. In germline, CDR1 is SGHTA, CDR2 FQGNSA. V was clipped by 3 bases and J by 5 bases, with 13 bases between them. The CDR3 here is CASSFHRERTEAFF. CDR3 sequence (DNA): TGTGCCAGCAGCTTCCACAGGGAGCGGACTGAAGCTTTCTTT.

The genes are TRBV6-1 and TRBJ1-4, with a tentative D call TRBD1 (6 bases). CDR3 length equals 15 residues. With 6 bases removed from V and 1 base from J, the gap between germline ends came to 12 bases. CDR1 is MNHNS and CDR2 is SASEGT in the germline V gene. The CDR3 loop reads CASSFTTGTNEKLFF. CDR3 bases: TGTGCCAGCAGCTTTACGACAGGAACTAATGAAAAACTGTTTTTT.